These 2 T cell receptor beta chains came from one sample sequenced in a study of T cells expressing NK-cell markers (dated by TCRdb to about 2020). The method behind the library was 5' RACE. The sequencer listed for this sample is Illumina HiSeq 2000. The reads went through TCRdb reprocessing, and each CDR3 protein sequence gets one entry with no DNA. This specimen's table enumerates about 260,000 distinct CDR3 sequences. The ten biggest clones cover roughly 4.2% of the sample. Sample: blood T cells: a sorted CD56 or NKG2C T cell subset, CD4+ or CD8+ T cells, or bulk PBMC T cells (not recorded which). These receptors were taken from a woman aged 18 to 75 in good health.

The V gene is TRBV24-1, the J gene TRBJ2-1. CDR1 is KGHDR, CDR2 SFDVKD, per germline. The CDR3 runs 15 residues. The CDR3 reads CATSDWGSSYNEQFF.

The chain combines TRBV5-1 with TRBJ1-2; TCRdb lists TRBD1, though no DNA is available to test this call. The germline V gene has CDR1 SGHRS and CDR2 YFSETQ. The CDR3 length is 14 residues. The CDR3 reads CASSQDTPGYGYTF.